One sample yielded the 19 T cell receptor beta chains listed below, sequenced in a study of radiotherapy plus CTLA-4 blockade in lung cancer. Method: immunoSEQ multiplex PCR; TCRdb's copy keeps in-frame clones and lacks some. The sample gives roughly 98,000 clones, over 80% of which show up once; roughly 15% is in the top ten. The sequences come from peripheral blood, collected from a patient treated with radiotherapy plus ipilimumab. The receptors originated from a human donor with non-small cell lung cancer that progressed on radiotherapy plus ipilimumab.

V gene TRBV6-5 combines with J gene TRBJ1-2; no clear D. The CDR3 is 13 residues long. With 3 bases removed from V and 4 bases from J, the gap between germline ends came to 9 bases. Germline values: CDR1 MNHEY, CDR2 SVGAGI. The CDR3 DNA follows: TGTGCCAGCAGTTATACAATACTCTATGGCTACACCTTC. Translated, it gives CASSYTILYGYTF.

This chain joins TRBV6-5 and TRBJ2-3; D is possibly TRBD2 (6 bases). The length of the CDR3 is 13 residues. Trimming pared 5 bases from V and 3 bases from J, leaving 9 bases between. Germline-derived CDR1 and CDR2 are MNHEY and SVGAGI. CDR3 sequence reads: CASSRDLTDTQYF. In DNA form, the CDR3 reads TGTGCCAGCAGTAGGGACTTAACAGATACGCAGTATTTT.

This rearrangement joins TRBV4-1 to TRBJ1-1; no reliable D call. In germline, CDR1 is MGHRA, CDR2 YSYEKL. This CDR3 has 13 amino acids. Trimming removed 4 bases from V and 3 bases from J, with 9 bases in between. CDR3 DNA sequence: TGCGCCAGCAGCCGAGAAAGGGACACTGAAGCTTTCTTT. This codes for CASSRERDTEAFF.

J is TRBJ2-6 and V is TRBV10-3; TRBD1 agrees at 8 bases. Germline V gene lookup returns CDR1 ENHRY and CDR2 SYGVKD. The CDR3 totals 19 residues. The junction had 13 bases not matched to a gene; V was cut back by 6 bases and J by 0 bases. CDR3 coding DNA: TGTGCCATCAGATCCAATTTCGGACAGGGTATCTCTGGGGCCAACGTCCTGACTTTC. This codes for CAIRSNFGQGISGANVLTF.

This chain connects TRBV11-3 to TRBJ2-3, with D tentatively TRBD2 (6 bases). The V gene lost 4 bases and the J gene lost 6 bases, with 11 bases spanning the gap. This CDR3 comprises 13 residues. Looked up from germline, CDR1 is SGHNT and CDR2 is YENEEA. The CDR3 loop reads CASSSTRLDTQYF. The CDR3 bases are TGTGCCAGCAGCTCGACTAGGCTCGATACGCAGTATTTT.

As DNA, the CDR3 is TGCGCCAGCAGCCTGGCCTTATCCGGACCCTCTGGAAACACCATATATTTT. Translating it yields CASSLALSGPSGNTIYF. This chain uses TRBV4-1 with TRBJ1-3; D call uncertain. This CDR3 spans 17 amino acids. Germline values: CDR1 MGHRA, CDR2 YSYEKL. The V and J ends lost 4 bases and 0 bases respectively, with 16 bases between them.

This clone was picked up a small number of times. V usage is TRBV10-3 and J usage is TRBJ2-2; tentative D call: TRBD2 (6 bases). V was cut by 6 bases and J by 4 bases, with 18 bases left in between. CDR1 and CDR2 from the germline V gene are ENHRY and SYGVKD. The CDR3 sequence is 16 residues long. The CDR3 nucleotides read TGTGCCATCAGGGAATCACGGGGGAAACTCACCGGGGAGCTGTTTTTT. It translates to CAIRESRGKLTGELFF.

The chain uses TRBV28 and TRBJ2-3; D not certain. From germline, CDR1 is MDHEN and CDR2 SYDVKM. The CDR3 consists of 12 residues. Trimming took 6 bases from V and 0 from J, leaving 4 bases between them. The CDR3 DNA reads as TGTGCCAGCAGCACTAGCACAGATACGCAGTATTTT. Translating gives CASSTSTDTQYF. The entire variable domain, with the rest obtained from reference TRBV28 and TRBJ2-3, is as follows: DVKVTQSSRYLVKRTGEKVFLECVQDMDHENMFWYRQDPGLGLRLIYFSYDVKMKEKGDIPEGYSVSREKKERFSLILESASTNQTSMYLCASSTSTDTQYFGPGTRLTVL.

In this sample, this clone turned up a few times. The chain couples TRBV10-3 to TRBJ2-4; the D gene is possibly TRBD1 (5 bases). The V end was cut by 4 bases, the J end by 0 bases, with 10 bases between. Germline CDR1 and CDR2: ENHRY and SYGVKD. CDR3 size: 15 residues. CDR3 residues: CAISATELAKNIQYF. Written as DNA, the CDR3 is TGTGCCATCAGTGCGACAGAGTTAGCCAAAAACATTCAGTACTTC.

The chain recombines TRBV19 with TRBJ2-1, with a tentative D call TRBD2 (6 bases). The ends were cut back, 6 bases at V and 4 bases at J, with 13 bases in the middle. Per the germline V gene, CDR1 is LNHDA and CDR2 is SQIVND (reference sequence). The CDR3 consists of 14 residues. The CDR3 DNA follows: TGTGCCAGTAGCCACGCCCGGGGGTACAATGAGCAGTTCTTC. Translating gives CASSHARGYNEQFF.

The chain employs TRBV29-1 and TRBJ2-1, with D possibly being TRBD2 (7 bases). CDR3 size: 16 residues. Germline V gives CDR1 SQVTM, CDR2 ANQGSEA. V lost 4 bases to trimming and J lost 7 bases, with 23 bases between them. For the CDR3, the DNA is TGCAGCGTTGCGAGTTTTGATCGGGGGGCGAAGAATGAGCAGTTCTTC. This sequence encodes CSVASFDRGAKNEQFF.

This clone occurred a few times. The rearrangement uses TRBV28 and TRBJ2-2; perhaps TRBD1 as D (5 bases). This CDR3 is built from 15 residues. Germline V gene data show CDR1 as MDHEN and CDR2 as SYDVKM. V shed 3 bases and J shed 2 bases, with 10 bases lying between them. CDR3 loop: CASSFIGENTGELFF. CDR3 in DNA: TGTGCCAGCAGTTTTATAGGGGAAAACACCGGGGAGCTGTTTTTT.

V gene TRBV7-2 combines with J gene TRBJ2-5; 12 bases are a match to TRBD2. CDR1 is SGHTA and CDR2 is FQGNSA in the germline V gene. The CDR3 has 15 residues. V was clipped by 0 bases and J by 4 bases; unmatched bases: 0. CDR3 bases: TGTGCCAGCAGCTTAGCGGGACTAGCGGGAGAGACCCAGTACTTC. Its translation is CASSLAGLAGETQYF.

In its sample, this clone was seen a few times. The CDR3, as DNA: TGCAGCGTTGAAAAGGGACAGAGTATCACCTACAATGAGCAGTTCTTC. Translating gives CSVEKGQSITYNEQFF. This chain links TRBV29-1 with TRBJ2-1; TRBD1 matches 7 bases. Trimming took 2 bases from V and 2 from J; bases not matched to a gene: 9. The length of the CDR3 is 16 residues. CDR1 and CDR2 from the germline V gene are SQVTM and ANQGSEA.

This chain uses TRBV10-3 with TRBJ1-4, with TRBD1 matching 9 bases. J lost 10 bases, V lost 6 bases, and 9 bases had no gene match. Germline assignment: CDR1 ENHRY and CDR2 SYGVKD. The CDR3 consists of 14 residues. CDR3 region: CAIREGQGQGKLFF. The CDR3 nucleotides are TGTGCCATCAGGGAGGGCCAGGGACAGGGAAAACTGTTTTTT.

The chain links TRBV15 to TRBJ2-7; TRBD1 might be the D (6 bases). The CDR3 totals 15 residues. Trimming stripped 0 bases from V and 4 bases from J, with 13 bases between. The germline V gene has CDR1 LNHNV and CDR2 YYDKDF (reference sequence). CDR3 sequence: CATSRDRQALYEQYF. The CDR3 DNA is TGTGCCACCAGCAGAGATAGACAGGCTTTGTACGAGCAGTACTTC.

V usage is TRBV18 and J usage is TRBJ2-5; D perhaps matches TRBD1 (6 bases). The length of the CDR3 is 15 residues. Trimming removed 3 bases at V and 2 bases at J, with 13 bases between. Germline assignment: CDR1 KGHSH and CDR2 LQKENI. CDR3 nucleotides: TGTGCCAGCTCACCCCGGGACATAAATCAAGAGACCCAGTACTTC. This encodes CASSPRDINQETQYF.

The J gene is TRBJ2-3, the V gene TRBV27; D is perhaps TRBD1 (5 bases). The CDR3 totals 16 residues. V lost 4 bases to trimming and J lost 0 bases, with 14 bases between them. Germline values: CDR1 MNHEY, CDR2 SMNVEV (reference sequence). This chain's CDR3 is CASSSPGSPSTDTQYF. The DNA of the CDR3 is TGTGCCAGCAGTTCTCCAGGGTCGCCTAGCACAGATACGCAGTATTTT.

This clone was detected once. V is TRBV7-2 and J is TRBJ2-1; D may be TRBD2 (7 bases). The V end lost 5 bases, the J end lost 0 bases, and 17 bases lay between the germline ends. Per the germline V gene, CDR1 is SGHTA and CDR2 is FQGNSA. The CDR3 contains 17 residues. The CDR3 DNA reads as TGTGCCAGCAGCGGGGGGGCGAGGGCGCTCTCCTACAATGAGCAGTTCTTC. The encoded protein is CASSGGARALSYNEQFF.